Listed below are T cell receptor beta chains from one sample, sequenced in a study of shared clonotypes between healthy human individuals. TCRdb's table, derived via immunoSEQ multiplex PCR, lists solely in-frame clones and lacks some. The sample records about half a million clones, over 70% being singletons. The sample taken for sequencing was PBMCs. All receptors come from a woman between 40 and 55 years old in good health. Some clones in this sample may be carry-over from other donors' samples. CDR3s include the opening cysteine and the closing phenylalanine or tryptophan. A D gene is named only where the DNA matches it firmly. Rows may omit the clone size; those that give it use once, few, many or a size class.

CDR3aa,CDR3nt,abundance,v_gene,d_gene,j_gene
CASSRPLGGGGSTEQYF,TGTGCCAGCAGCCGACCTTTAGGAGGAGGGGGGTCTACGGAGCAGTACTTC,NA,TRBV5-4,NA,TRBJ2-7
CASSQDRGGETQYF,TGCGCCAGCAGCCAAGATAGGGGGGGAGAGACCCAGTACTTC,once,TRBV4-3,NA,TRBJ2-5
CASSSRTGAGNTIYF,TGTGCCAGCAGCTCTCGGACAGGGGCTGGAAACACCATATATTTT,many,TRBV7-2,TRBD1,TRBJ1-3
CASNTPSGGELFF,TGTGCCAGCAACACCCCAAGTGGCGGGGAGCTGTTTTTT,NA,TRBV28,NA,TRBJ2-2
CASSLDTGGTWGMNTEAFF,TGTGCCAGCAGCTTGGATACAGGTGGCACCTGGGGGATGAACACTGAAGCTTTCTTT,once,TRBV5-6,NA,TRBJ1-1
CASSNSGMNTEAFF,TGTGCCAGCTCAAACAGTGGGATGAACACTGAAGCTTTCTTT,few,TRBV18,NA,TRBJ1-1
CASSPSGAYNEQFF,TGTGCCAGCAGTCCAAGCGGAGCTTACAATGAGCAGTTCTTC,NA,TRBV4-2,NA,TRBJ2-1
CASSRGQKETQYF,TGTGCCAGCTCACGGGGACAGAAAGAGACCCAGTACTTC,once,TRBV18,TRBD1,TRBJ2-5
CASSQDPHGTSGIYEQFF,TGTGCCAGCAGCCAAGATCCCCACGGGACTAGCGGGATTTATGAGCAGTTCTTC,NA,TRBV4-2,TRBD2,TRBJ2-1
CASSLHYEQYF,TGTGCCAGCAGCTTACACTACGAGCAGTACTTC,few,TRBV11-1,NA,TRBJ2-7
CASSVLAGAAYEQYF,TGTGCCAGCAGCGTACTAGCGGGGGCCGCCTACGAGCAGTACTTC,NA,TRBV7-2,TRBD2,TRBJ2-7
CASRQRGGGGTGELFF,TGTGCCAGCAGGCAAAGGGGAGGCGGGGGGACCGGGGAGCTGTTTTTT,once,TRBV7-2,TRBD2,TRBJ2-2
CAISEGRFEPGANVLTF,TGTGCCATCAGTGAGGGGAGGTTCGAGCCTGGGGCCAACGTCCTGACTTTC,NA,TRBV10-3,NA,TRBJ2-6
CASSEWGTSSYEQYF,TGTGCCAGCAGTGAATGGGGTACTAGTTCCTACGAGCAGTACTTC,NA,TRBV25-1,NA,TRBJ2-7
CASSLGQGGYGYTF,TGTGCCAGCAGCTTAGGACAGGGGGGCTATGGCTACACCTTC,NA,TRBV7-3,TRBD1,TRBJ1-2
CASSRVDGYEQFF,TGTGCCAGCAGCCGAGTTGACGGCTATGAGCAGTTCTTC,many,TRBV14,NA,TRBJ2-1
CASSPPNYGYTF,TGTGCCAGCAGTCCCCCTAACTATGGCTACACCTTC,few,TRBV28,NA,TRBJ1-2
CASSFIGQGAKNIQYF,TGTGCCAGCAGCTTCATAGGACAGGGGGCGAAGAACATTCAGTACTTC,NA,TRBV5-6,TRBD1,TRBJ2-4
CASSRRTEGADTEAFF,TGTGCCAGCTCACGGCGAACTGAGGGAGCGGACACTGAAGCTTTCTTT,NA,TRBV18,NA,TRBJ1-1
CASSLDRAEGSPLHF,TGTGCCAGCTCACTTGACAGGGCCGAAGGATCACCCCTCCACTTT,few,TRBV18,TRBD1,TRBJ1-6
CASSREARWDTQYF,TGTGCCAGCAGCCGGGAGGCCCGGTGGGATACGCAGTATTTT,once,TRBV7-3,TRBD2,TRBJ2-3
CASSPLQGDNEQFF,TGTGCCAGCAGCCCCCTCCAGGGGGACAATGAGCAGTTCTTC,NA,TRBV4-2,TRBD1,TRBJ2-1
CASSSLGDTEAFF,TGTGCCAGCAGTTCGCTGGGGGACACTGAAGCTTTCTTT,NA,TRBV28,NA,TRBJ1-1
CASSPRTRSDF,TGTGCCAGCAGTCCCCGGACACGAAGCGACTTC,few,TRBV6-6,NA,TRBJ2-7
CAWSFGGVNEQFF,TGTGCCTGGAGTTTTGGGGGAGTAAATGAGCAGTTCTTC,NA,TRBV30,NA,TRBJ2-1
CASSIRTGGSYNEQFF,TGTGCCAGTAGTATCAGGACAGGGGGCTCCTACAATGAGCAGTTCTTC,NA,TRBV19,TRBD1,TRBJ2-1
CASSVRTGIRETQYF,TGTGCCAGCAGTGTCAGGACAGGGATTCGAGAGACCCAGTACTTC,NA,TRBV2,TRBD1,TRBJ2-5
CASSLTRADTGELFF,TGCGCCAGCAGCTTGACTAGGGCGGACACCGGGGAGCTGTTTTTT,NA,TRBV5-1,NA,TRBJ2-2